This T cell receptor (beta chain) was sequenced during a study of T cell responses to AZD1222 COVID-19 vaccine. The CDR3 is made up of 13 amino acids. V was shortened by 2 bases and J by 3 bases, with 7 bases between the two germline ends. Germline values: CDR1 SGHRS, CDR2 YFSETQ. Profiling relied on immunoSEQ multiplex PCR, and the TCRdb table lists in-frame clones only, not all of them. This table holds approximately 150,000 clones, 90% to 95% found once. This clone was detected once. The sequence derives from an adult in good health. The J gene is TRBJ2-3, the V gene TRBV5-1; either TRBD1 or TRBD2 may supply D (5 bases each). The specimen was peripheral blood, collected on day 0 of AZD1222 vaccination. The CDR3 region has the DNA TGCGCCAGCAGCTTTGAGGGGACAGATACGCAGTATTTT. Its protein product is CASSFEGTDTQYF.